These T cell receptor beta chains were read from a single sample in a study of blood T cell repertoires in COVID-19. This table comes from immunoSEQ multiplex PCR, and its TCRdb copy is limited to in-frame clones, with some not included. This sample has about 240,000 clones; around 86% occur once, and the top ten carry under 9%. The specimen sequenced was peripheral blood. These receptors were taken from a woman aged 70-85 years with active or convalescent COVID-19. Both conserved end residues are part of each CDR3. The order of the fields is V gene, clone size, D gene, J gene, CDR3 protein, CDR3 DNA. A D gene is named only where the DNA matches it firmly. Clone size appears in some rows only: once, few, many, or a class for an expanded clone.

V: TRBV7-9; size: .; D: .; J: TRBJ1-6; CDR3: CASSRSMVGGQNSPLHF; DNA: TGTGCCAGCAGCCGGAGTATGGTGGGGGGGCAGAATTCACCCCTCCACTTT
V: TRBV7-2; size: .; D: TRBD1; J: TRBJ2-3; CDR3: CASSRTGTTDTQYF; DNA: TGTGCCAGCAGCCGGACAGGGACCACAGATACGCAGTATTTT
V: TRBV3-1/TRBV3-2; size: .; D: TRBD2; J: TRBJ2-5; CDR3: CASSQPFAGGRETQYF; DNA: TGTGCCAGCAGCCAACCGTTTGCGGGGGGGCGGGAGACCCAGTACTTC
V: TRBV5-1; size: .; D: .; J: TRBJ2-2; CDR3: CASSLRGITVGAGELFF; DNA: TGCGCCAGCAGCTTGAGGGGGATCACAGTCGGGGCCGGGGAGCTGTTTTTT
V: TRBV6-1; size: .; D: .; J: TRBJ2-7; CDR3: CASSYPGDSSYEQYF; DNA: TGTGCCAGCAGCTATCCGGGGGACAGCTCCTACGAGCAGTACTTC
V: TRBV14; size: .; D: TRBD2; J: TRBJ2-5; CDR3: CASSQWNFGTSGRETQYF; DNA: TGTGCCAGCAGCCAATGGAATTTCGGGACTAGCGGAAGAGAGACCCAGTACTTC
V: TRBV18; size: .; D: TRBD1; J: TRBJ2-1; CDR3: CASSPRTGGYNEQFF; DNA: TGTGCCAGCTCACCGCGGACAGGGGGCTACAATGAGCAGTTCTTC
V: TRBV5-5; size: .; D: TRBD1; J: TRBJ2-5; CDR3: CASTTFPPDREETQYF; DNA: TGTGCCAGCACCACCTTCCCCCCCGACAGGGAAGAGACCCAGTACTTC
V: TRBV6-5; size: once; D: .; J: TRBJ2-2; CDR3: CASSGPGKTGELFF; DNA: TGTGCCAGCAGCGGGCCCGGGAAAACCGGGGAGCTGTTTTTT
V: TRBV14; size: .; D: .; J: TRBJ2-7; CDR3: CASSQVAYEQYF; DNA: TGTGCCAGCAGCCAAGTAGCCTACGAGCAGTACTTC
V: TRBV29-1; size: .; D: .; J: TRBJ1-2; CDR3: CSVVGRVSGGYTF; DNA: TGCAGCGTTGTCGGCAGGGTATCAGGCGGCTACACCTTC
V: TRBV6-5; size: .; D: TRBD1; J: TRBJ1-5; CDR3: CASNRGSSNQPQHF; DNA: TGTGCCAGCAACAGGGGCTCCAGCAATCAGCCCCAGCATTTT
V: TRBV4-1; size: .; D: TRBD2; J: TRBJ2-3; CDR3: CASSQEWGGSTDTQYF; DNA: TGCGCCAGCAGCCAAGAATGGGGGGGGAGCACAGATACGCAGTATTTT